This T cell receptor (beta chain) was sequenced in a study of response to subunit inactivated influenza vaccine. This clonotype was detected only a few times. The target antigen is unknown. Germline values: CDR1 SNHLY, CDR2 FYNNEI. Deletions cut 7 bases from V and 6 bases from J, with 13 bases between. CDR3 length equals 13 residues. A single record per CDR3 protein comes from TCRdb applying MiXCR to the RT-PCR reads. Among 540,000 or so distinct CDR3 sequences listed, 10% to 15% were seen once. Study results and caveats: The authors offered the suggestion that each seasonal influenza vaccination recruits few new T cells.

Sequenced here: PBMCs from blood, sampled 45 days after vaccination. The chain uses TRBV2 and TRBJ2-1; D call uncertain. The TCR originated in a man over 45 who received an inactivated influenza vaccine. In DNA, the CDR3 is TGTGCCAGCATTAGTAATAGAGGCAATGAGCAGTTCTTC. Amino acids: CASISNRGNEQFF.